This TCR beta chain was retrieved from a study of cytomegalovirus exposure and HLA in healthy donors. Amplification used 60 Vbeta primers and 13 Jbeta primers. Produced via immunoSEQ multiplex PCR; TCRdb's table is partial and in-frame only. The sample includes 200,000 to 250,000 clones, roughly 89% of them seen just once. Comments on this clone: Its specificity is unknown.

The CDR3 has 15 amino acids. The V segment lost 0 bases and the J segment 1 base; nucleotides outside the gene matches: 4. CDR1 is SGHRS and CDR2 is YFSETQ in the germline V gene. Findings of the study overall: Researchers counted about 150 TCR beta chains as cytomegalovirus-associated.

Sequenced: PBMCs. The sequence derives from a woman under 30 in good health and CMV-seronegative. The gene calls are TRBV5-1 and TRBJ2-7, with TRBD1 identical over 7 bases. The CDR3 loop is CASSLDGTASYEQYF. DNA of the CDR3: TGCGCCAGCAGCTTGGATGGGACAGCTTCCTACGAGCAGTACTTC.